These 9 T cell receptor beta chains share one sample of origin, sequenced in a study of blood T cell repertoires in COVID-19. Clones were sequenced by immunoSEQ multiplex PCR, and TCRdb holds only the in-frame ones, with some missing. The sample carries about 73,000 clones, roughly 84% recorded once. The sequencing sample was made of peripheral blood. The receptors originated from a woman aged 60-75 years with acute or convalescent COVID-19.

V and J are TRBV12-3 or TRBV12-4 and TRBJ1-5; 7 bases map to TRBD1. The V segment lost 6 bases and the J segment 4 bases; nucleotides outside the gene matches: 3. This CDR3 is built from 13 residues. This CDR3 is CASSLGQNQPQHF. CDR3 in DNA: TGTGCCAGCAGCTTGGGACAGAATCAGCCCCAGCATTTT.

This clone occurred once. This chain uses TRBV6-5 with TRBJ1-3; a weak D match, TRBD1 (6 bases). V lost 6 bases and J 0 bases, leaving 12 bases between the germline ends. This CDR3 has 15 amino acids. The germline gives CDR1 MNHEY, CDR2 SVGAGI. CDR3 bases: TGTGCCAGCAGCCCCACAGGGAGCTCTGGAAACACCATATATTTT. It encodes CASSPTGSSGNTIYF.

The V and J genes are TRBV2 and TRBJ2-1, with TRBD2 matching 10 bases. J gave up 4 bases and V 3 bases, and 3 bases lay outside the gene matches. Germline assignment: CDR1 SNHLY and CDR2 FYNNEI. The length of the CDR3 is 15 residues. The CDR3 coding sequence is TGTGCCAGCAGTGAGAGCGGGGGGGGTTACAATGAGCAGTTCTTC. Its translation is CASSESGGGYNEQFF.

The chain employs TRBV5-1 and TRBJ1-4, with TRBD1 as a possible D gene (5 bases). The CDR3 consists of 14 residues. Trimming removed 0 bases from V and 2 bases from J, with 5 bases in between. Per germline, CDR1 SGHRS and CDR2 YFSETQ. CDR3 protein: CASSLEGTNEKLFF. The CDR3 DNA follows: TGCGCCAGCAGCTTGGAGGGGACTAATGAAAAACTGTTTTTT.

The V gene is TRBV9, the J gene TRBJ1-1; D is undetermined. This CDR3 is built from 12 residues. Trimming left V 0 bases short and J 5 bases short, with 5 bases between. CDR1 and CDR2 from the germline V gene are SGDLS and YYNGEE. The CDR3 sequence is CASSVAGTEAFF. CDR3 DNA sequence: TGTGCCAGCAGCGTAGCGGGTACTGAAGCTTTCTTT.

The rearrangement links TRBV4-2 to TRBJ1-5; D is unclear. The CDR3 extends over 15 amino acids. V was cut by 0 bases and J by 10 bases, with 16 bases left in between. Looked up from germline, CDR1 is LGHNA and CDR2 is YNFKEQ. The CDR3 loop reads CASSQERGTIEPQHF. The CDR3 bases are TGTGCCAGCAGCCAAGAACGAGGAACGATAGAACCCCAGCATTTT.

The chain has TRBV6-5 and TRBJ1-2; TRBD1 aligns across 7 bases. Germline V CDR1 and CDR2: MNHEY, SVGAGI. The CDR3 extends over 16 amino acids. With 0 bases clipped from V and 2 bases from J, the junction kept 6 bases outside the gene matches. CDR3 sequence reads: CASSYSQGGGNYGYTF. CDR3 DNA: TGTGCCAGCAGTTACTCCCAAGGGGGCGGAAACTATGGCTACACCTTC.

The rearrangement links TRBV3-1 (or the pseudogene TRBV3-2) to TRBJ2-7; D is ambiguous. Germline values: CDR1 LGHDT, CDR2 YNNKEL (reference sequence). The CDR3 runs 14 residues. V lost 3 bases to trimming and J lost 2 bases, with 11 bases between them. Here the CDR3 reads CASSHSYYPYEQYF. Here the CDR3 DNA reads TGTGCCAGCAGCCATTCCTACTACCCCTACGAGCAGTACTTC.

This clone was counted once. J is TRBJ1-1 and V is TRBV3-1 (or the pseudogene TRBV3-2), with D unresolved. There are 14 residues in the CDR3. Per the germline V gene, CDR1 is LGHDT and CDR2 is YNNKEL (reference sequence). The ends were cut back, 5 bases at V and 1 base at J, with 11 bases in the middle. Here the CDR3 DNA reads TGTGCCAGCAGCAAAACGACACCGAACACTGAAGCTTTCTTT. Residues: CASSKTTPNTEAFF.